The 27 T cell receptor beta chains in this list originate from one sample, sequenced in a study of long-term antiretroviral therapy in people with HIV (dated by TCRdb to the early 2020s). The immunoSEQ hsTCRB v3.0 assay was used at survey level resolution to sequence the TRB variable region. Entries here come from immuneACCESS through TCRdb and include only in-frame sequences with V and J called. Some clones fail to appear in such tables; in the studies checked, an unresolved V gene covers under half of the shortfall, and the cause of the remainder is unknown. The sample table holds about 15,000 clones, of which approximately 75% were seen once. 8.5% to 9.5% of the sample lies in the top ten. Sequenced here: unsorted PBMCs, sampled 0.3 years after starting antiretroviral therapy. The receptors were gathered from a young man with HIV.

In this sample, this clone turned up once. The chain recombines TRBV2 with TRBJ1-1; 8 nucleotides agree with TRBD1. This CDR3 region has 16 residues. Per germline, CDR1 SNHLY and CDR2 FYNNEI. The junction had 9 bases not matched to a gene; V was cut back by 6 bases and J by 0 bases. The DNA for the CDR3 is TGTGCCAGCAGACTGGACAGGGAAGCTATGAACACTGAAGCTTTCTTT. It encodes CASRLDREAMNTEAFF.

CDR3 loop: CASSSLAGAPGNTIYF. The CDR3 nucleotides read TGTGCCAGCAGCTCCCTAGCAGGGGCACCTGGAAACACCATATATTTT. This chain joins TRBV9 and TRBJ1-3; a possible D gene is TRBD1 (6 bases). CDR1 and CDR2 from the germline V gene are SGDLS and YYNGEE. The CDR3 has 16 residues. Trimming cost V 4 bases and J 2 bases, with 16 bases left between them.

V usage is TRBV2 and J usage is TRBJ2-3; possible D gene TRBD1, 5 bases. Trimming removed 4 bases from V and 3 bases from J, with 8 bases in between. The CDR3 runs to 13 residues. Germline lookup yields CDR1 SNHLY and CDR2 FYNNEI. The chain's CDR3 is CASSGDRTDTQYF. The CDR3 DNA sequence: TGTGCCAGCAGTGGAGACAGAACAGATACGCAGTATTTT.

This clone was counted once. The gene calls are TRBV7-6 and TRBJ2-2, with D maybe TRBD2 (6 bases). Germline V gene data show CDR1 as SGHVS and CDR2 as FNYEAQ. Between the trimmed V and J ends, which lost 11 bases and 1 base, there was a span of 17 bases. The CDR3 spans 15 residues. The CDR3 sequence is CARNIFSGNTGELFF. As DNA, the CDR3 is TGTGCCCGAAACATATTTAGCGGGAACACCGGGGAGCTGTTTTTT.

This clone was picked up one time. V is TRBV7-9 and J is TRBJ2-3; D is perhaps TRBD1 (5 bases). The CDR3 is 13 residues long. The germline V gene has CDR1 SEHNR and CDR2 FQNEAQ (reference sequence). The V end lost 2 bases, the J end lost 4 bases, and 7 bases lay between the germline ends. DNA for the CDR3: TGTGCCAGCAGCTTATCCAGGGCAGATACGCAGTATTTT. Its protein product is CASSLSRADTQYF.

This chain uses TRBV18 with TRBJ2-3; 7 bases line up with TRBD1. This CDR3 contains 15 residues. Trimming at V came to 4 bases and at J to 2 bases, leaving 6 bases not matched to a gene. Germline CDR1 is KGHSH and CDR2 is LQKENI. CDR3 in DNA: TGTGCCAGCTCACTAAGGGGACAGAACACAGATACGCAGTATTTT. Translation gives CASSLRGQNTDTQYF.

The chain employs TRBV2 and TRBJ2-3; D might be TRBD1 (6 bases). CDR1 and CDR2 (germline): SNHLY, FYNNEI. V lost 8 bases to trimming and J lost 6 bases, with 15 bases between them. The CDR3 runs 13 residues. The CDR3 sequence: CASCIGGKDTQYF. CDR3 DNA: TGTGCCAGCTGTATAGGGGGTAAGGATACGCAGTATTTT.

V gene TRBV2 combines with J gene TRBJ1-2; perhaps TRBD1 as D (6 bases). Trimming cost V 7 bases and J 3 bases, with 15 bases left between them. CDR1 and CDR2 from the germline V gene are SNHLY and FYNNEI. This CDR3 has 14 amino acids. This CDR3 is CASKTGGADYGYTF. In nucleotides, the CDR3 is TGTGCCAGCAAAACCGGGGGGGCTGACTATGGCTACACCTTC.

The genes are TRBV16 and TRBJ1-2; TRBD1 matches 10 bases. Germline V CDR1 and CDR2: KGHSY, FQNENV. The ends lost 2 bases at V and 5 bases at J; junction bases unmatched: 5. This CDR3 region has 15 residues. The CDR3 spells CASSQPGQGRYGYTF. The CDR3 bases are TGTGCCAGCAGCCAACCGGGACAGGGGAGGTATGGCTACACCTTC. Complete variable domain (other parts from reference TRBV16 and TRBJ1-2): GEEVAQTPKHLVRGEGQKAKLYCAPIKGHSYVFWYQQVLKNEFKFLISFQNENVFDETGMPKERFSAKCLPNSPCSLEIQATKLEDSAVYFCASSQPGQGRYGYTFGSGTRLTVV.

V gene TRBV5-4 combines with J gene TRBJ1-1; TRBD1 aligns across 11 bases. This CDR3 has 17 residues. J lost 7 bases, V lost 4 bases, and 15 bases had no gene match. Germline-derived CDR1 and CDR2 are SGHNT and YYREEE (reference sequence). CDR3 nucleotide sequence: TGTGCCAGCAGCGGTGCCGCACGGACAGGGGGCACGGGTGAAGCTTTCTTT. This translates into CASSGAARTGGTGEAFF.

This CDR3 reads CASGTSTGPHYEQYF. Here the CDR3 DNA reads TGCGCCAGCGGTACCTCGACAGGCCCACACTACGAGCAGTACTTC. This chain joins TRBV5-1 and TRBJ2-7; maybe TRBD1 (6 bases). The CDR3 is 15 residues long. Trimming took off 7 bases at V and 3 bases at J, with 20 bases between the two ends. Germline-derived CDR1 and CDR2 are SGHRS and YFSETQ. The variable domain in full, with the rest retrieved from reference TRBV5-1 and TRBJ2-7, is KAGVTQTPRYLIKTRGQQVTLSCSPISGHRSVSWYQQTPGQGLQFLFEYFSETQRNKGNFPGRFSGRQFSNSRSEMNVSTLELGDSALYLCASGTSTGPHYEQYFGPGTRLTVT.

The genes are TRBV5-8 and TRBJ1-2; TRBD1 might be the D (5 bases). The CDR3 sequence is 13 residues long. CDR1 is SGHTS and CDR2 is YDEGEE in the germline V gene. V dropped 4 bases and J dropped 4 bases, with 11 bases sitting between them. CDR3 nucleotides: TGTGCCAGCAGCCTCGACAGCTTCTATGGCTACACCTTC. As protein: CASSLDSFYGYTF.

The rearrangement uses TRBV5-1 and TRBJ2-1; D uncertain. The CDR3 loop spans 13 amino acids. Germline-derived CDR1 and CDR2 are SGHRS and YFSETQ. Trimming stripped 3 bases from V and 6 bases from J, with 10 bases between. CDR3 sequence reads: CASSWIPSNEQFF. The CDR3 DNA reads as TGCGCCAGCAGCTGGATACCGAGCAATGAGCAGTTCTTC.

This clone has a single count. The CDR3 sequence: CASSLPGTGPGYTF. DNA for the CDR3: TGTGCCAGCAGTTTACCCGGGACAGGGCCCGGCTACACCTTC. This rearrangement joins TRBV28 to TRBJ1-2; TRBD1 matches 9 bases. Looked up from germline, CDR1 is MDHEN and CDR2 is SYDVKM. This CDR3 has 14 amino acids. Trimming cost V 2 bases and J 8 bases; bases outside gene matches: 6.

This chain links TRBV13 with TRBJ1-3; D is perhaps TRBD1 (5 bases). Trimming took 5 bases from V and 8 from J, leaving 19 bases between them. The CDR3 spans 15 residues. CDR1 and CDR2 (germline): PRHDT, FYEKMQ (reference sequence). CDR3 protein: CASSPGRERGDTIYF. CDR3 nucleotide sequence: TGTGCCAGCAGCCCAGGTCGGGAGAGGGGAGACACCATATATTTT.

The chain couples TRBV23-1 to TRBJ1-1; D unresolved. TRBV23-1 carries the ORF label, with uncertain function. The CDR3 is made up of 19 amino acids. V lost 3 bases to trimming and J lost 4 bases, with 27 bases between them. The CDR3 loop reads CASSHLARPQEWLSTEAFF. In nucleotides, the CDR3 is TGCGCCAGCAGTCACCTCGCACGTCCCCAGGAGTGGTTAAGCACTGAAGCTTTCTTT.

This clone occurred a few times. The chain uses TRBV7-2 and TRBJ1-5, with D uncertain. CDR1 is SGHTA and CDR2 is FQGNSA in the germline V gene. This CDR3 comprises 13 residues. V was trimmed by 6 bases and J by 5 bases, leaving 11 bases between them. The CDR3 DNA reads TGTGCCAGCAGATTCGGGCCCCATCAGCCCCAGCATTTT. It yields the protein CASRFGPHQPQHF.

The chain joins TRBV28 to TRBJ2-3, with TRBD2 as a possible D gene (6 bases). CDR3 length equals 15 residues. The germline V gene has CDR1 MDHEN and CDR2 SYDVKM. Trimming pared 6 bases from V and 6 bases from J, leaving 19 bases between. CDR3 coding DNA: TGTGCCAGCAGAAATACCGTGGGAGGCGGGGATACGCAGTATTTT. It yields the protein CASRNTVGGGDTQYF.

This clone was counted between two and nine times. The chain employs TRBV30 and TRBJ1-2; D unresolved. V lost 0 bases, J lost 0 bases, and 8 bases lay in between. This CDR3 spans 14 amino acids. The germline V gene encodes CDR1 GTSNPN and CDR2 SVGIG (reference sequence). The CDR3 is CAWSVAQPNYGYTF. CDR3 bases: TGTGCCTGGAGTGTTGCGCAGCCTAACTATGGCTACACCTTC.

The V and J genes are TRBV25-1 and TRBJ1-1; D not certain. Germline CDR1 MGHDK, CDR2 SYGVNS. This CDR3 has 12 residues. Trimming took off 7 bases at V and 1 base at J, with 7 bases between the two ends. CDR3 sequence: CASKAGNTEAFF. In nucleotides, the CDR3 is TGTGCCAGCAAGGCGGGGAACACTGAAGCTTTCTTT. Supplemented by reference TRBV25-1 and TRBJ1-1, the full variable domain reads EADIYQTPRYLVIGTGKKITLECSQTMGHDKMYWYQQDPGMELHLIHYSYGVNSTEKGDLSSESTVSRIRTEHFPLTLESARPSHTSQYLCASKAGNTEAFFGQGTRLTVV.

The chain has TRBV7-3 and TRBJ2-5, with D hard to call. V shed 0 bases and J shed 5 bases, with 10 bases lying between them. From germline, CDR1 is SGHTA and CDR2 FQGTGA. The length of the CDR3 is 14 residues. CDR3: CASSLTGTRETQYF. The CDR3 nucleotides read TGTGCCAGCAGCTTAACTGGCACCCGGGAGACCCAGTACTTC.

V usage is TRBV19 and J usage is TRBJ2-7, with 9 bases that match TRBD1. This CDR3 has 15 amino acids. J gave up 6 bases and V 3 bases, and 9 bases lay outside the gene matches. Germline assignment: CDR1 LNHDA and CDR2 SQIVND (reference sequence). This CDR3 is CASSIRDRVLGEQYF. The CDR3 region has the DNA TGTGCCAGTAGTATCCGGGACAGGGTTTTGGGCGAGCAGTACTTC.

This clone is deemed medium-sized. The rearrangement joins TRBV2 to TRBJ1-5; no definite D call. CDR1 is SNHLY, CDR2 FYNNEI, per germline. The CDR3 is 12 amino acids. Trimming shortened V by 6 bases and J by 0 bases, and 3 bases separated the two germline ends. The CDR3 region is CASRDSNQPQHF. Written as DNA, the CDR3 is TGTGCCAGCAGAGATAGCAATCAGCCCCAGCATTTT.

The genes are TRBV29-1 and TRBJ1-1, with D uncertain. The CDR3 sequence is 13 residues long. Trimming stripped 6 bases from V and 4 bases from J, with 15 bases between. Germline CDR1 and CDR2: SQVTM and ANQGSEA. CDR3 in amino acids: CSVALSEATEAFF. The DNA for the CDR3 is TGCAGCGTCGCTTTATCGGAGGCCACTGAAGCTTTCTTT. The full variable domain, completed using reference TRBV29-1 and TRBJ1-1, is SAVISQKPSRDICQRGTSLTIQCQVDSQVTMMFWYRQQPGQSLTLIATANQGSEATYESGFVIDKFPISRPNLTFSTLTVSNMSPEDSSIYLCSVALSEATEAFFGQGTRLTVV.

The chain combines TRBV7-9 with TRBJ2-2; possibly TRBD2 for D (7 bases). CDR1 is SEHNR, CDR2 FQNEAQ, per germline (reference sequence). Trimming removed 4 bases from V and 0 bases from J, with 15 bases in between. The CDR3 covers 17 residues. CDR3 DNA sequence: TGTGCCAGCAGCTCCCGGGGGGACAAGTCGAACACCGGGGAGCTGTTTTTT. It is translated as CASSSRGDKSNTGELFF.

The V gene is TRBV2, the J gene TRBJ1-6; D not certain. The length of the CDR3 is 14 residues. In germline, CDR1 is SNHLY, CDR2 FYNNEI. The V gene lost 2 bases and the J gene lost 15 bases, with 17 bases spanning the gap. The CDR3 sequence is CASSESGGSFVLHF. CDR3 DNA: TGTGCCAGCAGTGAAAGCGGAGGGAGTTTTGTCCTCCACTTT.

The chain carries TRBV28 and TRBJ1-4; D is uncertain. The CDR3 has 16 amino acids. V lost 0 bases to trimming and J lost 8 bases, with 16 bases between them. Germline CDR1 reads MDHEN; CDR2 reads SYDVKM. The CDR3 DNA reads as TGTGCCAGCAGTTTATGGAAAGAGCCGGTCTGGGAAAAACTGTTTTTT. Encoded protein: CASSLWKEPVWEKLFF.